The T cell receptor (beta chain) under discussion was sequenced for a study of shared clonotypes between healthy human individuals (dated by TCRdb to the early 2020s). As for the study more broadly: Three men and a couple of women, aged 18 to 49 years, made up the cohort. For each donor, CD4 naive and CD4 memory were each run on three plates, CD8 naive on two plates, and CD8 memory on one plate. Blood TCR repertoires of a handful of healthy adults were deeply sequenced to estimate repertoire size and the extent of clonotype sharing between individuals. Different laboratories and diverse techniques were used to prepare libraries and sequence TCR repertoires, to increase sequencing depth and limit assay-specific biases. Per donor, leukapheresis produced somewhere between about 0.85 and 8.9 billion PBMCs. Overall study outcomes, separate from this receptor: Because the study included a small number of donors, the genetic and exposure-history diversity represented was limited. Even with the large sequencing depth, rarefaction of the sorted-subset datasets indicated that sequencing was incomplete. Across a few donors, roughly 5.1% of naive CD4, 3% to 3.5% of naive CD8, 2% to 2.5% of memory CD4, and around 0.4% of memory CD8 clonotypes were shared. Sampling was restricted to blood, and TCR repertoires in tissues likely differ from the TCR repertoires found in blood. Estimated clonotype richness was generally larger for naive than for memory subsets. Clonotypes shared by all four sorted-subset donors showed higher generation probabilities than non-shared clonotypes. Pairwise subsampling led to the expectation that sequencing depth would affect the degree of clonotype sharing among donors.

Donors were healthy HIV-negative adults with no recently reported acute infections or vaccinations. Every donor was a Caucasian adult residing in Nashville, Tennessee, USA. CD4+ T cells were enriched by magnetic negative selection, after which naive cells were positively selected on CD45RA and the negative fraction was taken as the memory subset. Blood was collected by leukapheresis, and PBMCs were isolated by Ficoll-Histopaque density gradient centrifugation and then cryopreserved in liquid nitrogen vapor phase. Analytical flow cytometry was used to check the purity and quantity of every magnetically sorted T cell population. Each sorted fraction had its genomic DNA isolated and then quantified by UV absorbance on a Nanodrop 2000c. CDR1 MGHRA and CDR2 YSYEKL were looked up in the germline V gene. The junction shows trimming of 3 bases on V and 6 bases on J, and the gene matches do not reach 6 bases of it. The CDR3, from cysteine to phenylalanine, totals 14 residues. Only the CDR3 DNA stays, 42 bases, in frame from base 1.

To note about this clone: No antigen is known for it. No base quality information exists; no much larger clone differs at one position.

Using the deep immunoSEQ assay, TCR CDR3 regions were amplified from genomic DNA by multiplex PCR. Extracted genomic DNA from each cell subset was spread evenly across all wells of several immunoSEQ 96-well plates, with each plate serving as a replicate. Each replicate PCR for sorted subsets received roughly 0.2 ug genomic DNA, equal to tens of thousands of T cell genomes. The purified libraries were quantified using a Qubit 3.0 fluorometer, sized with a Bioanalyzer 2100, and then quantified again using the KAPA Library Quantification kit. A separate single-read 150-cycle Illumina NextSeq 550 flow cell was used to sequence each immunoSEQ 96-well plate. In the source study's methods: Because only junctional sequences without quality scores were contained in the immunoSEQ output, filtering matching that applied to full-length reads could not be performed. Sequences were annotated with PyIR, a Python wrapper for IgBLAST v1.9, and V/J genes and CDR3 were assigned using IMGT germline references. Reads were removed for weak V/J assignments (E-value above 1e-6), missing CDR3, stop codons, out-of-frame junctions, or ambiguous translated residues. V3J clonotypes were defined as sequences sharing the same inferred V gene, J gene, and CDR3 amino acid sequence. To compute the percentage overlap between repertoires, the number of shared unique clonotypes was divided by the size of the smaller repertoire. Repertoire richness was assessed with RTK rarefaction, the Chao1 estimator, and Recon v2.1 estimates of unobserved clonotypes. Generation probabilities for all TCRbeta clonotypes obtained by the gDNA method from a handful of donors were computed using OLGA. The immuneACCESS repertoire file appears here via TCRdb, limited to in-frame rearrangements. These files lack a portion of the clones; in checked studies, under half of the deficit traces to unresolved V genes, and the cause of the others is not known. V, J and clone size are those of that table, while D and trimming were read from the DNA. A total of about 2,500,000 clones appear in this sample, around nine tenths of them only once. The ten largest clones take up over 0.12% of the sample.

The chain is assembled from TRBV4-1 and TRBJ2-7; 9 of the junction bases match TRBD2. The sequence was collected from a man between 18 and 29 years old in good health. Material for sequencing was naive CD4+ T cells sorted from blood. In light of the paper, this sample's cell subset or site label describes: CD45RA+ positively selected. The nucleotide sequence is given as TGCGCCAGCAGCCAGGCGGGGGGGCCGGGCGAGCAGTACTTC. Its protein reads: CASSQAGGPGEQYF.